This T cell receptor (beta chain) originates from a study of T-cell reconstitution after alpha-beta-depleted transplantation in children. Using unique molecular identifiers, the investigators prepared the TCRbeta library. TCRdb processed the PCR reads anew with MiXCR; each CDR3 protein has one entry. This table has around 450,000 distinct CDR3 sequences, approximately 10% appearing once. Study conclusions and caveats: TCRbeta diversity was high at day 60 in some patients (a result of surviving recipient T cells and thymic progenitors).

There are a few counts of this clonotype. The antigen is not known. Sequenced here: PBMCs, sampled before TCRalphabeta/CD19-depleted stem cell transplant. The sequence came from a child younger than 10 with inherited bone marrow failure, due to receive a stem cell transplant.

CDR3 DNA: TGCGCCAGCACCGCGGGGGGCGCTGAGCGGGAGGATCCCTACAATGAGCAGTTCTTC. Translated, it gives CASTAGGAEREDPYNEQFF. V and J are TRBV4-3 and TRBJ2-1, with 9 bases fitting TRBD2. V lost 7 bases and J lost 2; bases outside the gene matches: 18. The CDR3 has 19 residues. CDR1 is LGHNA, CDR2 YSLEER, per germline.